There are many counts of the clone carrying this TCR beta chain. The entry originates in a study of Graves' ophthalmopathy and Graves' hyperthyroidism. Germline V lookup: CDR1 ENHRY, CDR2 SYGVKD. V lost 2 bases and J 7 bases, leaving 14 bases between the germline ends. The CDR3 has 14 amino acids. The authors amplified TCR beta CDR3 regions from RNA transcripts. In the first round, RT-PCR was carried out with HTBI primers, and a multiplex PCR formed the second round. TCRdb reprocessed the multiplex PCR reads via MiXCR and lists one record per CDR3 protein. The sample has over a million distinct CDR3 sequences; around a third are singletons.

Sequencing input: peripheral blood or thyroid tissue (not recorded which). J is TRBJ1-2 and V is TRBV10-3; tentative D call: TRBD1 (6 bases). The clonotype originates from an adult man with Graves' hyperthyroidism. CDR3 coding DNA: TGTGCCATCAGTGAGAGTCAGGGGTGGGTTGGCTACACCTTC. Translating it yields CAISESQGWVGYTF.